This TCR beta chain emerged from a study of regulatory T cells in long-lasting Graves disease. Regarding the study as a whole: TCR diversity was lower in persistent Graves' patients than in newly diagnosed ones.

In building TCR beta libraries, iRepertoire HTBI primers were used together with Arm-PCR of CDR3 regions. TCRdb ran MiXCR on the multiplex PCR reads and lists one entry per CDR3 protein. The sample shows more than 350,000 distinct CDR3 sequences, around 20% of them seen only once. The CDR3 loop spans 14 amino acids. V lost 3 bases and J 4 bases, leaving 13 bases between the germline ends. Germline CDR1 is SGDLS and CDR2 is YYNGEE. Time point noted: persistent/refractory GD, antithyroid drugs over 5 years with positive TRAb. There was RNA extracted from PBMCs, and the TCR library was made from it. This clonotype has a handful of counts. The antigen is not known.

The rearrangement links TRBV9 to TRBJ1-1; D perhaps matches TRBD1 (5 bases). The source material was peripheral blood mononuclear cells (PBMCs), sampled when the disease was refractory, from a patient treated with antithyroid drugs. This clonotype originated in a female donor with Graves disease. The CDR3 DNA sequence: TGTGCCAGCAGCGCGACGTCGGGGGGCACTGAAGCTTTCTTT. Its protein is CASSATSGGTEAFF.